Each of the 2 T cell receptor beta chains below was sequenced from the same sample in a study of blood T cell repertoires in COVID-19. Method: immunoSEQ multiplex PCR; TCRdb's copy keeps in-frame clones and lacks some. Here the sample spans a few hundred thousand clones, 88% being singletons. Source material: PBMCs or T cells enriched from blood (not recorded which). These receptor sequences come from a woman younger than 30 who had recovered from COVID-19.

V and J are TRBV7-8 and TRBJ2-7; maybe TRBD1 (6 bases). The CDR3 is 17 residues long. Trimming pared 2 bases from V and 0 bases from J, leaving 17 bases between. Germline CDR1 and CDR2: SGHVS and FQNEAQ. The CDR3 here is CASSLIGQGLFSYEQYF. DNA of the CDR3: TGTGCCAGCAGCTTAATAGGCCAGGGGCTATTCTCCTACGAGCAGTACTTC.

The V gene is TRBV9, the J gene TRBJ2-3; 7 bases align to TRBD1. The CDR3 is 16 residues long. V lost 0 bases to trimming and J lost 5 bases; unmatched junction nucleotides: 9. Germline V gene data show CDR1 as SGDLS and CDR2 as YYNGEE. The CDR3 here is CASSVATGEGGDTQYF. CDR3 bases: TGTGCCAGCAGCGTAGCTACAGGGGAAGGAGGAGATACGCAGTATTTT.